One sample yielded the 19 T cell receptor beta chains listed below, sequenced in a study of blood T cell repertoires in COVID-19. This table comes from immunoSEQ multiplex PCR, and its TCRdb copy is limited to in-frame clones, with some not included. The repertoire holds over 200,000 clones, with 86% as singletons. The sequenced sample was PBMCs or T cells enriched from blood (not recorded which). The receptors were sampled from a woman aged 45 to 65 in a cohort exposed to, infected with or recovered from COVID-19 (not recorded which).

This chain links TRBV5-8 with TRBJ1-2; possible D gene TRBD1, 5 bases. This CDR3 spans 11 amino acids. V dropped 3 bases and J dropped 8 bases, with 8 bases sitting between them. Germline V lookup: CDR1 SGHTS, CDR2 YDEGEE. The CDR3 nucleotides are TGTGCCAGCAGCTCCCCAGGGGGCTACACCTTC. As protein: CASSSPGGYTF.

This rearrangement joins TRBV10-3 to TRBJ2-7; TRBD1 matches at 7 bases. V was clipped by 5 bases and J by 7 bases; unmatched bases: 5. The CDR3 consists of 12 residues. In germline, CDR1 is ENHRY, CDR2 SYGVKD. The CDR3 coding sequence is TGTGCCATCAGTAAGGGGGCGAAGGAGCAGTACTTC. This encodes CAISKGAKEQYF.

This chain links TRBV28 with TRBJ1-5, with D possibly being TRBD1 (6 bases). The CDR3 sequence is 15 residues long. Germline CDR1 and CDR2: MDHEN and SYDVKM. The germline V and J ends were trimmed by 8 bases and 2 bases, with 16 bases remaining between them. The CDR3 loop is CASLTSGGGNQPQHF. The DNA for the CDR3 is TGTGCCAGCCTAACCTCGGGGGGCGGCAATCAGCCCCAGCATTTT.

The V gene is TRBV28, the J gene TRBJ1-2, with TRBD1 as a possible D gene (5 bases). The CDR3 has 13 amino acids. Trimming cost V 3 bases and J 3 bases, with 8 bases left between them. Germline assignment: CDR1 MDHEN and CDR2 SYDVKM. CDR3 nucleotides: TGTGCCAGCAGTTTGGTCAGGGACTATGGCTACACCTTC. It translates to CASSLVRDYGYTF.

This clone was seen only a few times. V and J are TRBV4-2 and TRBJ2-3, with 7 nucleotides matching TRBD2. The CDR3 is 16 residues long. Germline V CDR1 and CDR2: LGHNA, YNFKEQ. The trim removed 4 bases at V and 2 bases at J, leaving 9 bases unmatched. The CDR3 region is CASSRDGGTYTDTQYF. Written as DNA, the CDR3 is TGTGCCAGCAGCCGGGACGGGGGGACGTACACAGATACGCAGTATTTT.

V gene TRBV10-1 combines with J gene TRBJ1-4; D possibly corresponds to TRBD1 (6 bases). Germline loops: CDR1 WNHNN, CDR2 SYGVQD (reference sequence). Trimming removed 3 bases at V and 0 bases at J, with 20 bases between. The CDR3 is 19 amino acids. CDR3 protein: CASSELTPPGEATNEKLFF. CDR3 coding DNA: TGCGCCAGCAGTGAACTCACCCCCCCAGGGGAAGCAACTAATGAAAAACTGTTTTTT.

Here the CDR3 reads CASSHPDRDGDTQYF. CDR3 DNA: TGTGCCAGCTCACACCCGGACAGGGACGGAGATACGCAGTATTTT. This chain uses TRBV18 with TRBJ2-3, with 8 bases matching TRBD1. The V segment lost 4 bases and the J segment 5 bases; nucleotides outside the gene matches: 8. CDR3 size: 15 residues. Per the germline V gene, CDR1 is KGHSH and CDR2 is LQKENI.

The rearrangement links TRBV7-3 to TRBJ2-5, with 8 nucleotides matching TRBD2. This CDR3 comprises 15 residues. Germline CDR1 SGHTA, CDR2 FQGTGA. Losses at the gene ends were 5 bases for V and 2 bases for J; bases not matched to a gene: 7. In DNA, the CDR3 is TGTGCCAGCAGCGCCCTCGCTAGCGGGCAAGAGACCCAGTACTTC. Encoded protein: CASSALASGQETQYF.

The rearrangement uses TRBV7-9 and TRBJ2-2; a possible D gene is TRBD2 (6 bases). The V gene's germline CDR1 is SEHNR and CDR2 FQNEAQ (reference sequence). V was pared by 5 bases and J by 0 bases, with 10 bases between. This CDR3 has 15 amino acids. The CDR3 spells CASSEGLPNTGELFF. The CDR3 bases are TGTGCCAGCAGCGAGGGACTCCCGAACACCGGGGAGCTGTTTTTT.

This clone showed up just a few times. This chain uses TRBV30 with TRBJ1-6; D unresolved. The CDR3 spans 18 residues. Per the germline V gene, CDR1 is GTSNPN and CDR2 is SVGIG (reference sequence). V lost 3 bases and J lost 6, with 24 bases in between. The chain's CDR3 is CAWSDPYAGFAVNSPLHF. For the CDR3, the DNA is TGTGCCTGGAGCGATCCCTACGCGGGATTTGCGGTTAATTCACCCCTCCACTTT.

The chain uses TRBV6-2 or TRBV6-3 and TRBJ1-1, with D hard to call. In germline, CDR1 is MNHEY, CDR2 SVGEGT. Trimming left V 4 bases short and J 10 bases short, with 16 bases between. The length of the CDR3 is 13 residues. For the CDR3, the DNA is TGTGCCAGCAGTTCCGGAGTTTGGTCGCCAGCTTTCTTT. The encoded protein is CASSSGVWSPAFF.

This clone came up once. V gene TRBV14 combines with J gene TRBJ1-6; D call uncertain. V was pared by 0 bases and J by 5 bases, with 14 bases between. CDR1 is SGHDN and CDR2 is FVKESK in the germline V gene. The CDR3 runs 17 residues. The CDR3: CASSQDEGTLDNSPLHF. In nucleotides, the CDR3 is TGTGCCAGCAGCCAAGACGAGGGTACCCTGGATAATTCACCCCTCCACTTT.

This sequence joins TRBV19 and TRBJ1-1; a possible D gene is TRBD1 (6 bases). The V end was cut by 1 base, the J end by 3 bases, with 9 bases between. Germline CDR1 is LNHDA and CDR2 is SQIVND (reference sequence). CDR3 size: 14 residues. Written as DNA, the CDR3 is TGTGCCAGTAGTATAGGCCGGACAGACACTGAAGCTTTCTTT. Translated, it gives CASSIGRTDTEAFF. Looking up the rest from reference TRBV19 and TRBJ1-1 gives the full variable domain: DGGITQSPKYLFRKEGQNVTLSCEQNLNHDAMYWYRQDPGQGLRLIYYSQIVNDFQKGDIAEGYSVSREKKESFPLTVTSAQKNPTAFYLCASSIGRTDTEAFFGQGTRLTVV.

The chain couples TRBV7-9 to TRBJ2-7, with a tentative D call TRBD2 (5 bases). V was pared by 4 bases and J by 3 bases, with 7 bases between. Germline assignment: CDR1 SEHNR and CDR2 FQNEAQ (reference sequence). The CDR3 is made up of 12 amino acids. The CDR3 region is CASSYGGYEQYF. The DNA of the CDR3 is TGTGCCAGCAGCTACGGAGGCTACGAGCAGTACTTC.

This chain links TRBV5-8 with TRBJ1-2, with D unresolved. The CDR3 covers 13 residues. Germline CDR1 and CDR2: SGHTS and YDEGEE. V was trimmed by 0 bases and J by 5 bases, leaving 8 bases between them. In DNA, the CDR3 is TGTGCCAGCAGCTTGGCCATGCGGTATGGCTACACCTTC. Its translation is CASSLAMRYGYTF.

V is TRBV5-4 and J is TRBJ2-7, with D perhaps TRBD2 (5 bases). Deletions cut 3 bases from V and 3 bases from J, with 7 bases between. CDR1 and CDR2 from the germline V gene are SGHNT and YYREEE (reference sequence). The CDR3 covers 12 residues. The CDR3 sequence: CASSSRGYEQYF. For the CDR3, the DNA is TGTGCCAGCAGCTCCCGGGGCTACGAGCAGTACTTC.

The chain has TRBV23-1 and TRBJ2-2, with 7 bases fitting TRBD2. TRBV23-1 is labeled an ORF, and its function is uncertain. The CDR3 covers 15 residues. V lost 8 bases, J lost 1 base, and 7 bases stayed unmatched. In DNA, the CDR3 is TGCGCCAGCGCCTCGTCGGGGGGGAACACCGGGGAGCTGTTTTTT. As protein: CASASSGGNTGELFF.

The chain recombines TRBV7-2 with TRBJ2-6, with 9 bases matching TRBD1. The CDR3 has 15 amino acids. Trimming took 5 bases from V and 13 from J; bases not matched to a gene: 12. CDR1 and CDR2 from the germline V gene are SGHTA and FQGNSA. Here the CDR3 DNA reads TGTGCCAGCAGCCTACTGGACAGGGGAAGGAGGGTCCTGACTTTC. As protein: CASSLLDRGRRVLTF.

The gene calls are TRBV30 and TRBJ2-7; the D gene is possibly TRBD1 (6 bases). There are 14 residues in the CDR3. Trimming took 0 bases from V and 0 from J, leaving 9 bases between them. CDR1 and CDR2 (germline): GTSNPN, SVGIG (reference sequence). The chain's CDR3 is CAWSVLGGSYEQYF. CDR3 DNA sequence: TGTGCCTGGAGTGTACTAGGGGGCTCCTACGAGCAGTACTTC.